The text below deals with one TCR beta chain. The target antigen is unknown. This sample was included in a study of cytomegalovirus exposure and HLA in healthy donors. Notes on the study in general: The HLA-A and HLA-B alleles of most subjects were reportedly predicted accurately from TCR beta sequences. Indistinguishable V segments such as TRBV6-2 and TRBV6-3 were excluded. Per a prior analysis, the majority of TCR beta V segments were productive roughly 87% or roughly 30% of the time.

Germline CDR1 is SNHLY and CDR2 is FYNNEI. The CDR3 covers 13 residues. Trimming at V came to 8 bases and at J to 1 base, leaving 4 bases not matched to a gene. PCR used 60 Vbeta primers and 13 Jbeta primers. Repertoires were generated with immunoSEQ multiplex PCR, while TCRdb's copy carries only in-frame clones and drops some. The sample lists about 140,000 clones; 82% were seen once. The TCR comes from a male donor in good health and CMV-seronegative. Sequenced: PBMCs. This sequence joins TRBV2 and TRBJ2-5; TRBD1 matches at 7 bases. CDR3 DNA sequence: TGTGCCAGCGCCGACAGGGTCCAAGAGACCCAGTACTTC. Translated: CASADRVQETQYF.